This T cell receptor (beta chain) appears in the sequencing data of a study of T cells in Graves' hyperthyroidism and ophthalmopathy. Study information: Peripheral blood samples were taken at initial diagnosis, prior to any treatment.

This clonotype has at least ten counts. As yet, its antigen is unknown. Study-wide points: Among clonotypes expanded in thyroid above 0.001, most were also found in blood.

The CDR3 has 12 amino acids. Trimming pared 3 bases from V and 7 bases from J, leaving 9 bases between. Germline lookup yields CDR1 SGHVS and CDR2 FNYEAQ. Subjects with ophthalmopathy showed a Clinical Activity Score no lower than 3, a NOSPECS grade no lower than 4, and a duration shorter than 3 months. An approximately 9.4 ml volume of fresh peripheral blood provided the PBMCs. There were TCR beta CDR3 regions amplified from RNA transcripts. Carried out on the TCR CDR3, a first-round RT-PCR used the HTBI primer set. A single record per CDR3 protein comes from TCRdb applying MiXCR to the multiplex PCR reads. The table has 640,000 or so distinct CDR3 sequences, 14% to 15% seen once.

The receptor was isolated from a woman in her thirties or forties with Graves' ophthalmopathy. The genes are TRBV7-6 and TRBJ1-1; D is uncertain. The source material was blood. CDR3 residues: CASSFGSGEAFF. DNA of the CDR3: TGTGCCAGCAGCTTCGGGTCAGGTGAAGCTTTCTTT.